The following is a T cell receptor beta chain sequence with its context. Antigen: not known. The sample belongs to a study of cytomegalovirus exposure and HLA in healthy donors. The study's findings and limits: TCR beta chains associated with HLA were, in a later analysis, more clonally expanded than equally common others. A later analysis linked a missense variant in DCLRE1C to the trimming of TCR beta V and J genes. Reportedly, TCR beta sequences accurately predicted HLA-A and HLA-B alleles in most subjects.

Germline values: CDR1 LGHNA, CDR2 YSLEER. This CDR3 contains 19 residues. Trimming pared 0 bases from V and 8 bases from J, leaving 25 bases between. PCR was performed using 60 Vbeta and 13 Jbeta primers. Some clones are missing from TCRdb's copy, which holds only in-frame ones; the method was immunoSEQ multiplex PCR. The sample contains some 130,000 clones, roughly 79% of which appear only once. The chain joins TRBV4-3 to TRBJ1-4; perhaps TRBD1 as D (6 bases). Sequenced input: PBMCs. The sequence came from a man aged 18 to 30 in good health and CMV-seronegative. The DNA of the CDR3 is TGCGCCAGCAGCCAAGATACAATACGATTAGGACAGTCCTTCGAAAAACTGTTTTTT. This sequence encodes CASSQDTIRLGQSFEKLFF.